Below are 18 T cell receptor beta chains sequenced from a single sample in a study of cytomegalovirus exposure and HLA in healthy donors. Both 60 Vbeta primers and 13 Jbeta primers went into the PCR. Produced via immunoSEQ multiplex PCR; TCRdb's table is partial and in-frame only. Of some 100,000 clones listed, about 80% are singletons. Sequencing was performed on PBMCs. The source is a male donor in good health and CMV-seropositive.

The chain couples TRBV29-1 to TRBJ2-7; 11 nucleotides agree with TRBD1. The J segment lost 3 bases and the V segment lost 7 bases, leaving 5 bases of the junction unmatched. The length of the CDR3 is 13 residues. Germline V gene sequence: CDR1 SQVTM, CDR2 ANQGSEA. As DNA, the CDR3 is TGCAGCGCTCCGGGACAGGGGGACTACGAGCAGTACTTC. It yields the protein CSAPGQGDYEQYF.

The gene calls are TRBV7-2 and TRBJ2-1; D is unresolved. Trimming shortened V by 5 bases and J by 4 bases, and 18 bases separated the two germline ends. The CDR3 has 16 residues. CDR1 and CDR2 (germline): SGHTA, FQGNSA. The CDR3 sequence: CASSPWADPAYNEQFF. The CDR3 coding sequence is TGTGCCAGCAGCCCGTGGGCAGACCCCGCTTACAATGAGCAGTTCTTC.

This chain joins TRBV27 and TRBJ1-1, with D possibly TRBD1 on 5 matching bases. V shed 11 bases and J shed 0 bases, with 19 bases lying between them. Germline V CDR1 and CDR2: MNHEY, SMNVEV (reference sequence). The CDR3 has 15 residues. The chain's CDR3 is CASSGHASLNTEAFF. CDR3 coding DNA: TGTGCCTCCTCTGGACACGCTTCCCTGAACACTGAAGCTTTCTTT.

V is TRBV7-3 and J is TRBJ2-5; D is uncertain. The J call is uncertain, as TRBJ2-7 better fits the DNA end. The CDR3 spans 15 residues. From germline, CDR1 is SGHTA and CDR2 FQGTGA. CDR3 amino acids: CASSVSPGSSYEQYF. The CDR3 coding sequence is TGTGCCAGCAGCGTTTCTCCCGGGTCTTCCTACGAGCAGTACTTC.

V gene TRBV5-1 combines with J gene TRBJ2-7; 11 nucleotides align to TRBD1. CDR3 length: 14 amino acids. V lost 2 bases, J lost 4 bases, and 2 bases stayed unmatched. Per the germline V gene, CDR1 is SGHRS and CDR2 is YFSETQ. CDR3: CASSFGDRGYEQYF. The CDR3 coding sequence is TGCGCCAGCAGCTTCGGGGACAGGGGGTACGAGCAGTACTTC.

V is TRBV19 and J is TRBJ2-3, with D perhaps matching TRBD1 (5 bases). CDR3 size: 15 residues. CDR1 and CDR2 (germline): LNHDA, SQIVND (reference sequence). Trimming took 2 bases from V and 0 from J, leaving 9 bases between them. CDR3 in amino acids: CASSIQGHSTDTQYF. CDR3 nucleotides: TGTGCCAGTAGTATACAGGGTCATAGCACAGATACGCAGTATTTT.

The chain recombines TRBV5-1 with TRBJ2-3; TRBD1 aligns across 8 bases. Germline assignment: CDR1 SGHRS and CDR2 YFSETQ. The CDR3 contains 15 residues. J gave up 0 bases and V 7 bases, and 7 bases lay outside the gene matches. The CDR3 DNA reads TGCGCCAGCGGCCCCGGACAGGGTAGCACAGATACGCAGTATTTT. Translation gives CASGPGQGSTDTQYF.

The chain uses TRBV7-2 and TRBJ1-3; D is unresolved. Germline loops: CDR1 SGHTA, CDR2 FQGNSA. The CDR3 totals 14 residues. Trimming took off 7 bases at V and 4 bases at J, with 14 bases between the two ends. The CDR3 bases are TGTGCCAGCACCCAAGCAGGCAGCGGAAACACCATATATTTT. Protein product: CASTQAGSGNTIYF. The full variable domain, its missing parts supplied by reference TRBV7-2 and TRBJ1-3, is GAGVSQSPSNKVTEKGKDVELRCDPISGHTALYWYRQSLGQGLEFLIYFQGNSAPDKSGLPSDRFSAERTGGSVSTLTIQRTQQEDSAVYLCASTQAGSGNTIYFGEGSWLTVV.

The chain combines TRBV5-1 with TRBJ2-3; TRBD2 aligns across 8 bases. Trimming removed 1 base from V and 2 bases from J; junction bases left unmatched: 6. The germline V gene encodes CDR1 SGHRS and CDR2 YFSETQ. This CDR3 region has 16 residues. The CDR3 loop reads CASSLLTGLDTDTQYF. CDR3 DNA: TGCGCCAGCAGCTTGTTGACGGGACTAGACACAGATACGCAGTATTTT.

The chain uses TRBV4-1 and TRBJ2-3, with 12 positions matching TRBD2. V shed 0 bases and J 3 bases; nucleotides not matched to a gene: 4. Germline CDR1 reads MGHRA; CDR2 reads YSYEKL. The CDR3 covers 17 residues. The CDR3 loop is CASSQDSTSGGTDTQYF. For the CDR3, the DNA is TGCGCCAGCAGCCAAGATTCGACTAGCGGGGGTACAGATACGCAGTATTTT.

The chain combines TRBV29-1 with TRBJ2-7; TRBD1 matches 11 bases. The CDR3 totals 15 residues. V shed 4 bases, J shed 4 bases, and the junction held 9 bases outside the gene matches. Per germline, CDR1 SQVTM and CDR2 ANQGSEA. CDR3 bases: TGCAGCGTTGCGGTGGGACAGGGGGTGTGGTACGAGCAGTACTTC. Amino acids: CSVAVGQGVWYEQYF.

The chain couples TRBV18 to TRBJ1-6, with 8 bases identical to TRBD1. V lost 5 bases to trimming and J lost 10 bases; unmatched junction nucleotides: 10. The CDR3 contains 15 residues. Germline V gene sequence: CDR1 KGHSH, CDR2 LQKENI. The CDR3 DNA reads TGTGCCAGCTCAGGCCCGGACAGGGTGGGCTCACCCCTCCACTTT. This codes for CASSGPDRVGSPLHF.

The gene calls are TRBV7-2 and TRBJ1-1, with 7 bases fitting TRBD1. The CDR3 runs to 14 residues. Germline V gene lookup returns CDR1 SGHTA and CDR2 FQGNSA. V was clipped by 0 bases and J by 9 bases; unmatched bases: 7. The CDR3 spells CASSLAPSGGQAFF. The CDR3 DNA sequence: TGTGCCAGCAGCTTAGCGCCGTCAGGGGGACAAGCTTTCTTT.

The chain is built from TRBV16 and TRBJ1-5; TRBD1 agrees at 7 bases. With V trimmed by 0 bases and J by 0 bases, 8 bases remained unmatched. CDR1 is KGHSY and CDR2 is FQNENV in the germline V gene. The CDR3 contains 18 residues. CDR3 residues: CASSQSGTEFYSNQPQHF. CDR3 DNA sequence: TGTGCCAGCAGCCAATCGGGGACAGAATTTTATAGCAATCAGCCCCAGCATTTT. The complete variable domain, with remaining parts taken from reference TRBV16 and TRBJ1-5, reads GEEVAQTPKHLVRGEGQKAKLYCAPIKGHSYVFWYQQVLKNEFKFLISFQNENVFDETGMPKERFSAKCLPNSPCSLEIQATKLEDSAVYFCASSQSGTEFYSNQPQHFGDGTRLSIL.

This clone came up a few times. V is TRBV18 and J is TRBJ1-3; D is unclear. The CDR3 consists of 15 residues. Trimming shortened V by 0 bases and J by 3 bases, and 9 bases separated the two germline ends. Germline CDR1 is KGHSH and CDR2 is LQKENI. The CDR3 loop reads CASSPPGLVGNTIYF. For the CDR3, the DNA is TGTGCCAGCTCACCACCAGGACTCGTTGGAAACACCATATATTTT. The entire variable domain, with the rest obtained from reference TRBV18 and TRBJ1-3, is as follows: NAGVMQNPRHLVRRRGQEARLRCSPMKGHSHVYWYRQLPEEGLKFMVYLQKENIIDESGMPKERFSAEFPKEGPSILRIQQVVRGDSAAYFCASSPPGLVGNTIYFGEGSWLTVV.

This clone was recorded once. The chain has TRBV9 and TRBJ1-3, with unresolved D. Trimming took off 0 bases at V and 16 bases at J, with 17 bases between the two ends. The germline V gene has CDR1 SGDLS and CDR2 YYNGEE. The length of the CDR3 is 13 residues. The DNA of the CDR3 is TGTGCCAGCAGCGTAGGACCGGAGCCCGCCCCTTATTTT. It translates to CASSVGPEPAPYF.

This clone was seen only once. V usage is TRBV7-9 and J usage is TRBJ1-1; 9 nucleotides line up with TRBD1. The CDR3 consists of 14 residues. The germline CDR1 and CDR2 sequences are SEHNR and FQNEAQ (reference sequence). V dropped 5 bases and J dropped 6; count of bases not matched to a gene: 7. CDR3 protein: CASSTDRGFAEAFF. The CDR3 DNA is TGTGCCAGCAGCACCGACAGGGGGTTTGCTGAAGCTTTCTTT.

The chain combines TRBV18 with TRBJ2-5; D unresolved. Germline V gene data show CDR1 as KGHSH and CDR2 as LQKENI. Trimming cost V 5 bases and J 0 bases, with 10 bases left between them. This CDR3 contains 14 residues. CDR3 DNA sequence: TGTGCCAGCTCAAATACTCCTAACCAAGAGACCCAGTACTTC. Its translation: CASSNTPNQETQYF.